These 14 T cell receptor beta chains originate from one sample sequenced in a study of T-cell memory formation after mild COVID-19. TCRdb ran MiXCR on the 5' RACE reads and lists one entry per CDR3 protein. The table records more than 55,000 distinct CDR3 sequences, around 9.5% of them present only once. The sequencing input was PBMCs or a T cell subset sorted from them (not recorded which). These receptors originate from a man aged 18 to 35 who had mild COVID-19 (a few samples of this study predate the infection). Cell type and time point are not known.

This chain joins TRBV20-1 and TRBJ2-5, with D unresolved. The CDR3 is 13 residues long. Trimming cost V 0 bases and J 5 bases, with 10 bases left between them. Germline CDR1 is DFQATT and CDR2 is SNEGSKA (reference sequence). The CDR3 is CSARDPTPETQYF. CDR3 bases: TGCAGTGCTAGAGACCCGACTCCGGAGACCCAGTACTTC.

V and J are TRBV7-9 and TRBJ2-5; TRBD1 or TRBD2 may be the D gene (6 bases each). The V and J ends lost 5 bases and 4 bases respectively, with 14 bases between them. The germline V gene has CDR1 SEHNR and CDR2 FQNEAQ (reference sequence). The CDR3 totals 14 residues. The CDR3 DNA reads TGTGCCAGCAGCCTCCCCGGGGGCGGAGAGACCCAGTACTTC. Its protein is CASSLPGGGETQYF.

This CDR3 reads CSASVAGQEYYEQYF. Here the CDR3 DNA reads TGCAGTGCTAGTGTAGCGGGGCAGGAGTACTACGAGCAGTACTTC. V and J are TRBV20-1 and TRBJ2-7; 8 bases fit TRBD2. Germline V gene data show CDR1 as DFQATT and CDR2 as SNEGSKA (reference sequence). The CDR3 runs 15 residues. The J segment lost 3 bases and the V segment lost 3 bases, leaving 10 bases of the junction unmatched.

CDR3 amino acids: CASSSPLTGNTEAFF. The CDR3 DNA is TGTGCCAGCAGTTCCCCACTGACAGGGAACACTGAAGCTTTCTTT. The V gene is TRBV12-3 or TRBV12-4, the J gene TRBJ1-1, with TRBD1 as a possible D gene (6 bases). There are 15 residues in the CDR3. The V and J ends lost 4 bases and 1 base respectively, with 13 bases between them.

Here the CDR3 reads CASSLVSGGADTQYF. The CDR3 nucleotides read TGTGCCAGCAGCTTGGTTAGCGGGGGAGCAGATACGCAGTATTTT. This chain links TRBV5-5 with TRBJ2-3, with 9 bases that match TRBD2. There are 15 residues in the CDR3. The V gene end was trimmed by 0 bases and the J gene end by 4 bases; junction bases not matched to a gene: 3. Germline CDR1 and CDR2: SGHKS and YYEKEE (reference sequence).

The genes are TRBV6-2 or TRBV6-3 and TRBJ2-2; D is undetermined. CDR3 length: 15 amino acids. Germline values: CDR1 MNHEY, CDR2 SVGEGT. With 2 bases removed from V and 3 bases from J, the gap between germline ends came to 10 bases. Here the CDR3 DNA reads TGTGCCAGCAGTTACGGTGGGCCGTACACCGGGGAGCTGTTTTTT. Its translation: CASSYGGPYTGELFF.

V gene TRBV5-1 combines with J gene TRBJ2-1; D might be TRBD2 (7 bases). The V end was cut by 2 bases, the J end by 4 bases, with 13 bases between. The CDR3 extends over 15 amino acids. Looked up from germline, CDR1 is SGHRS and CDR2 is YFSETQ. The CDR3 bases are TGCGCCAGCAGCTTACAGGGAGGGAAATACAATGAGCAGTTCTTC. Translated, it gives CASSLQGGKYNEQFF. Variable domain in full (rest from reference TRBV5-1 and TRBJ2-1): KAGVTQTPRYLIKTRGQQVTLSCSPISGHRSVSWYQQTPGQGLQFLFEYFSETQRNKGNFPGRFSGRQFSNSRSEMNVSTLELGDSALYLCASSLQGGKYNEQFFGPGTRLTVL.

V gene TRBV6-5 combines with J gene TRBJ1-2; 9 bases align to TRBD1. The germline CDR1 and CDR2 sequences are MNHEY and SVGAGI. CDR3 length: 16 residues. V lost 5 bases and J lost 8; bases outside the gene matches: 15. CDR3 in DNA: TGTGCCAGCAGTAAAACTGCGACAGGGGGATGGGGGGGCTACACCTTC. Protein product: CASSKTATGGWGGYTF.

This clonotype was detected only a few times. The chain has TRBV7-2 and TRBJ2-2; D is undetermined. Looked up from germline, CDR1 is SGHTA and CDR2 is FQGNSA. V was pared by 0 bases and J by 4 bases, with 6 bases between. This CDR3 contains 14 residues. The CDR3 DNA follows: TGTGCCAGCAGCTTAGCAGGGTTCACCGGGGAGCTGTTTTTT. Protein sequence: CASSLAGFTGELFF.

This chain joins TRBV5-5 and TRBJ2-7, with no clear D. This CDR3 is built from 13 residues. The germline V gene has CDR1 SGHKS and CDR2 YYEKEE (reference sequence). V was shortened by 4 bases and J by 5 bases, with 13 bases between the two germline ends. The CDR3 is CASSRPLFNEQYV. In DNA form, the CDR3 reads TGTGCCAGCAGCCGCCCCCTGTTCAACGAGCAGTACGTC.

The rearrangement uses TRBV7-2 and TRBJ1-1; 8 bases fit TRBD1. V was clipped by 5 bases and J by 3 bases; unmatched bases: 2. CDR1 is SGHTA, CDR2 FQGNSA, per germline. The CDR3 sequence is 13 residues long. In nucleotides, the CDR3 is TGTGCCAGCAGCGACAGGGGTTACACTGAAGCTTTCTTT. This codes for CASSDRGYTEAFF.

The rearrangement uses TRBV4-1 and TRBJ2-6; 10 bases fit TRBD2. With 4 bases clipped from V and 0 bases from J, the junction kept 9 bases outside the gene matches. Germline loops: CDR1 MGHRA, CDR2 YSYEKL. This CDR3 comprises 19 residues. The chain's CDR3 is CASSPRTSGASSGANVLTF. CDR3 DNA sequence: TGCGCCAGCAGCCCTAGGACTAGCGGTGCTAGCTCTGGGGCCAACGTCCTGACTTTC.

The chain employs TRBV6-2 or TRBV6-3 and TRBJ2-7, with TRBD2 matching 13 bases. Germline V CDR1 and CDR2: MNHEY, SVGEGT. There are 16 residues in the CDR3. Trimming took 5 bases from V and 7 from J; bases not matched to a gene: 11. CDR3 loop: CASSPGTSGARWEQYF. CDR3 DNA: TGTGCCAGCAGTCCCGGGACTAGCGGGGCCCGGTGGGAGCAGTACTTC.

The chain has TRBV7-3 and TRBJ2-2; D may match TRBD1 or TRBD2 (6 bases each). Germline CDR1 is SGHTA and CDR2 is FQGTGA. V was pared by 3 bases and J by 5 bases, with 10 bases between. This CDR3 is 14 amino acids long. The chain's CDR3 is CASSFTGATGELFF. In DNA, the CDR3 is TGTGCCAGCAGCTTTACGGGGGCGACCGGGGAGCTGTTTTTT.